The text below deals with one TCR beta chain. Its antigen is currently unknown. RNA transcripts gave rise to amplified TCR beta CDR3 regions. Primed by the HTBI set, a first-round RT-PCR was run on the TCR CDR3. TCRdb re-called the multiplex PCR reads through MiXCR, storing one row per CDR3 protein. This table holds hundreds of thousands of distinct CDR3 sequences, less than 15% found once. Germline V gene sequence: CDR1 DFQATT, CDR2 SNEGSKA (reference sequence). V lost 4 bases, J lost 2 bases, and 14 bases lay in between. CDR3 length: 15 residues. These data belong to a study of T cells in Graves' hyperthyroidism and ophthalmopathy. Used for diagnoses were clinical symptoms, serum thyroxine and TRAb, thyroid ultrasound and orbital computed tomography. Notes on the study in general: Stable hyperthyroidism and ophthalmopathy were separated using 13 V-J signatures.

Specimen: blood. This TCR derives from a woman younger than 35 with Graves' hyperthyroidism. The chain couples TRBV20-1 to TRBJ2-2; no clear D gene. The CDR3 loop reads CSATRARANTGELFF. Here the CDR3 DNA reads TGCAGTGCTACTCGGGCCCGGGCAAACACCGGGGAGCTGTTTTTT.